A single sample gave rise to the 13 T cell receptor beta chains below, sequenced in a study of T cells after yellow fever vaccination (dated by TCRdb to about 2019). The method behind the library was 5' RACE. The sequencer listed for this sample is Illumina NovaSeq 6000. TCRdb reworked the public reads: Q25 trimming with fastp, MiXCR clone assembly, productive beta chains retained. For every CDR3 protein sequence, its rows merge into one entry that carries the most common genes and DNA. The sample yields fewer than 500,000 distinct CDR3 sequences; under 20% were counted once. The ten largest clones add up to 15% to 20% of the sample. The treatment or condition label of this sample denotes: live attenuated yellow fever vaccine strain. Sequencing used PBMCs, obtained before the yellow fever booster vaccination. The source is a man younger than 35 who received the YFV17D yellow fever vaccine.

The genes are TRBV9 and TRBJ2-3; the D is unclear. Germline loops: CDR1 SGDLS, CDR2 YYNGEE. Trimming shortened V by 0 bases and J by 6 bases, and 14 bases separated the two germline ends. The CDR3 spans 15 residues. The CDR3 DNA reads TGTGCCAGCAGCGTAGGGTCAGCTGGGCGGGATACGCAGTATTTT. This encodes CASSVGSAGRDTQYF.

This clonotype was observed at least ten times. J is TRBJ2-7 and V is TRBV21-1. TRBV21-1 is annotated as a pseudogene. The CDR3 has 10 residues. The CDR3: CASPFAEQYF. In DNA form, the CDR3 reads TGTGCCAGCCCTTTCGCAGAGCAGTACTTC.

The J gene is TRBJ2-5, the V gene TRBV27; D is unclear. V lost 5 bases to trimming and J lost 2 bases, with 9 bases between them. This CDR3 contains 13 residues. Germline V CDR1 and CDR2: MNHEY, SMNVEV (reference sequence). CDR3 DNA: TGTGCCAGCAGTCGGACGGAGCAAGAGACCCAGTACTTC. Residues: CASSRTEQETQYF.

This rearrangement joins TRBV5-6 to TRBJ2-5; 7 nucleotides match TRBD1. Germline CDR1 SGHDT, CDR2 YYEEEE. With V trimmed by 3 bases and J by 3 bases, 2 bases remained unmatched. CDR3 length equals 13 residues. The CDR3, as DNA: TGTGCCAGCAGCTCGGGGACAGAAGAGACCCAGTACTTC. Its protein product is CASSSGTEETQYF.

This clonotype was counted only a few times. The chain combines TRBV7-6 with TRBJ2-2, with D perhaps given as TRBD1 or TRBD2 (5 bases each). V shed 5 bases and J shed 2 bases, with 15 bases lying between them. The germline CDR1 and CDR2 sequences are SGHVS and FNYEAQ. The CDR3 is 16 residues long. CDR3 loop: CASSPSGRLNTGELFF. CDR3 in DNA: TGTGCCAGCAGCCCATCGGGACGCCTCAACACCGGGGAGCTGTTTTTT. Filled out from reference TRBV7-6 and TRBJ2-2, the complete variable domain reads GAGVSQSPRYKVTKRGQDVALRCDPISGHVSLYWYRQALGQGPEFLTYFNYEAQQDKSGLPNDRFSAERPEGSISTLTIQRTEQRDSAMYRCASSPSGRLNTGELFFGEGSRLTVL.

The V gene is TRBV11-2, the J gene TRBJ2-1; TRBD2 matches at 10 bases. The CDR3 totals 17 residues. Germline lookup yields CDR1 SGHAT and CDR2 FQNNGV. V lost 1 base and J lost 4; bases outside the gene matches: 7. The CDR3 nucleotides read TGTGCCAGCAGCTTAGTATGGGGGACTAGCGAGTACAATGAGCAGTTCTTC. Its translation: CASSLVWGTSEYNEQFF.

The CDR3 DNA sequence: TGTGCCAGCAGCGCAAACAGGGGGTTCACTGAAGCTTTCTTT. Its translation is CASSANRGFTEAFF. The gene calls are TRBV7-3 and TRBJ1-1, with 8 bases fitting TRBD1. CDR3 size: 14 residues. With 5 bases clipped from V and 4 bases from J, the junction kept 6 bases outside the gene matches. Germline loops: CDR1 SGHTA, CDR2 FQGTGA.

V usage is TRBV6-1 and J usage is TRBJ2-3; 15 bases are a match to TRBD2. The CDR3 length is 18 residues. The ends lost 0 bases at V and 2 bases at J; junction bases unmatched: 3. CDR1 and CDR2 from the germline V gene are MNHNS and SASEGT. CDR3 DNA: TGTGCCAGCAGTGAAGCGGGACTAGCGGGGGGACTCACAGATACGCAGTATTTT. It is translated as CASSEAGLAGGLTDTQYF.

This clonotype came up a few times. V is TRBV20-1 and J is TRBJ2-4, with a weak D call TRBD2 (6 bases). V lost 3 bases and J lost 0, with 21 bases in between. CDR1 and CDR2 from the germline V gene are DFQATT and SNEGSKA (reference sequence). The CDR3 runs to 18 residues. In DNA, the CDR3 is TGCAGTGCTAGGGGCTGGGGGGTTGCCGCGCGAGCCAAAAACATTCAGTACTTC. The encoded protein is CSARGWGVAARAKNIQYF.

This clonotype came up a few times. This chain links TRBV29-1 with TRBJ1-2; 10 nucleotides line up with TRBD1. Unmatched junction bases numbered 5, after V lost 6 bases and J lost 4 bases. Germline V gene sequence: CDR1 SQVTM, CDR2 ANQGSEA. This CDR3 is built from 13 residues. The CDR3 sequence: CSVDRGLSYGYTF. DNA for the CDR3: TGCAGCGTCGACAGGGGGCTAAGCTATGGCTACACCTTC.

This clonotype showed up just a few times. The V call is TRBV7-8, the J call TRBJ2-2, with TRBD2 matching over 8 bases. This CDR3 contains 15 residues. Germline CDR1 reads SGHVS; CDR2 reads FQNEAQ. V was clipped by 10 bases and J by 2 bases; unmatched bases: 9. CDR3 nucleotide sequence: TGTGCCACCACCCGCGGGGGGCGAAACACCGGGGAGCTGTTTTTT. Translation: CATTRGGRNTGELFF. Combining the CDR3 with reference TRBV7-8 and TRBJ2-2 gives the whole variable domain GAGVSQSPRYKVAKRGQDVALRCDPISGHVSLFWYQQALGQGPEFLTYFQNEAQLDKSGLPSDRFFAERPEGSVSTLKIQRTQQEDSAVYLCATTRGGRNTGELFFGEGSRLTVL.

This clonotype has only a few counts. This sequence joins TRBV4-3 and TRBJ2-5; the D gene is possibly TRBD2 (5 bases). The ends were cut back, 3 bases at V and 6 bases at J, with 11 bases in the middle. Germline V gene sequence: CDR1 LGHNA, CDR2 YSLEER. The CDR3 contains 13 residues. In DNA, the CDR3 is TGCGCCAGCAGCCAGGAGGAGAGTAAGACCCAGTACTTC. It is translated as CASSQEESKTQYF.

This sequence joins TRBV30 and TRBJ2-5; tentatively, D is TRBD2 (5 bases). Germline CDR1 and CDR2: GTSNPN and SVGIG (reference sequence). The CDR3 is 17 amino acids. V was clipped by 2 bases and J by 0 bases, with 19 bases between them. In nucleotides, the CDR3 is TGTGCCTGGAGTAACTCCGGACTCAATGAGTACCAAGAGACCCAGTACTTC. Protein product: CAWSNSGLNEYQETQYF. Combining the CDR3 with reference TRBV30 and TRBJ2-5 gives the whole variable domain SQTIHQWPATLVQPVGSPLSLECTVEGTSNPNLYWYRQAAGRGLQLLFYSVGIGQISSEVPQNLSASRPQDRQFILSSKKLLLSDSGFYLCAWSNSGLNEYQETQYFGPGTRLLVL.